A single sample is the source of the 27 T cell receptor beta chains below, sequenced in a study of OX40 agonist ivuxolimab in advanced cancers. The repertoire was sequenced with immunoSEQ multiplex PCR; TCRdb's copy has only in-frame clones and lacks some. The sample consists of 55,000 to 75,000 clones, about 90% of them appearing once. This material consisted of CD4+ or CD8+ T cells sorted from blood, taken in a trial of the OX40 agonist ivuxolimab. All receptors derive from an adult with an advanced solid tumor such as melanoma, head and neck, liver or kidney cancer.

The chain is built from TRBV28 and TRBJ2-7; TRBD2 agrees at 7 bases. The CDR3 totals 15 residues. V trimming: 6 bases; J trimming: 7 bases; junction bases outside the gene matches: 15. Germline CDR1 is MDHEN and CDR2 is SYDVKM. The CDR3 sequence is CASSRPAGPYWEQYF. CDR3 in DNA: TGTGCCAGCAGCCGTCCAGCGGGGCCCTACTGGGAGCAGTACTTC.

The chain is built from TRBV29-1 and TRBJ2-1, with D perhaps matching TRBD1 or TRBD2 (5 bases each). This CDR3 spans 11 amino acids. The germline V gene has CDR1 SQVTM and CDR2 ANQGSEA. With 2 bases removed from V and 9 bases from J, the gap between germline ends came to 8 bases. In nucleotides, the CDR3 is TGCAGCGTTGAACGGGGCGGTGAGCAGTTCTTC. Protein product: CSVERGGEQFF.

CDR3 amino acids: CASSLESLAGGSDNEQFF. The CDR3 DNA reads as TGTGCCAGCAGTTTAGAATCTTTAGCGGGAGGAAGCGATAATGAGCAGTTCTTC. This sequence joins TRBV28 and TRBJ2-1, with TRBD2 matching over 10 bases. Unmatched junction bases numbered 14, after V lost 2 bases and J lost 7 bases. The CDR3 covers 18 residues. Germline V CDR1 and CDR2: MDHEN, SYDVKM.

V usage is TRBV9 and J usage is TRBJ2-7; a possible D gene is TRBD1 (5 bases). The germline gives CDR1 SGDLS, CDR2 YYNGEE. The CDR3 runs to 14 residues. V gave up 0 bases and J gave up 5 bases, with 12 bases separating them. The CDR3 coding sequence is TGTGCCAGCAGCGTAGAAGGGCCGACAGACGAGCAGTACTTC. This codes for CASSVEGPTDEQYF.

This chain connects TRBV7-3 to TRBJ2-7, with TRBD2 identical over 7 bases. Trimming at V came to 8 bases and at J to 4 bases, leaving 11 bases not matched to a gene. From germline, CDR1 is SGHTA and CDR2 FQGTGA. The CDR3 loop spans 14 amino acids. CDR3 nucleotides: TGTGCCAGCTCCAGCGAGGGAGGGGAGTACGAGCAGTACTTC. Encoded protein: CASSSEGGEYEQYF.

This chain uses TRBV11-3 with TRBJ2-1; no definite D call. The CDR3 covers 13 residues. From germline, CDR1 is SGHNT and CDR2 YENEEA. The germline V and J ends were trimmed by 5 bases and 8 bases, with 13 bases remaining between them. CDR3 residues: CASSQEMRDEQFF. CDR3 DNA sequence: TGTGCCAGCAGCCAAGAGATGAGAGATGAGCAGTTCTTC. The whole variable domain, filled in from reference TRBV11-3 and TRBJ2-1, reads EAGVVQSPRYKIIEKKQPVAFWCNPISGHNTLYWYLQNLGQGPELLIRYENEEAVDDSQLPKDRFSAERLKGVDSTLKIQPAELGDSAVYLCASSQEMRDEQFFGPGTRLTVL.

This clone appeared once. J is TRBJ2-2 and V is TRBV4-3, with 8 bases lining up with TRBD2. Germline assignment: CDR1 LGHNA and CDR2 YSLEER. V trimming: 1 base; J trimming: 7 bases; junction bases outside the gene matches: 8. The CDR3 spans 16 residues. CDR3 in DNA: TGCGCCAGCAGCCAAGGCTACCCCAGCGGGGGCGGGGAGCTGTTTTTT. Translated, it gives CASSQGYPSGGGELFF.

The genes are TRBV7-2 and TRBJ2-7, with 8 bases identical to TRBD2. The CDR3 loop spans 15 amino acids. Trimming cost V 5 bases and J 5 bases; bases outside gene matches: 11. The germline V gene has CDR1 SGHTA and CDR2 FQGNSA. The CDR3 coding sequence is TGTGCCAGCAGCCCCAGCAACTTCGGGGGGGACGAGCAGTACTTC. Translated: CASSPSNFGGDEQYF.

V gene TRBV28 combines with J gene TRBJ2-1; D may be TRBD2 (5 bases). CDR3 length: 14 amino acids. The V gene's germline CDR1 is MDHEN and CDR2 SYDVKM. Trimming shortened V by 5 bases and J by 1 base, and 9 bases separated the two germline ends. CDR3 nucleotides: TGTGCCAGCAGTCCCCGGAGGTCCTACAATGAGCAGTTCTTC. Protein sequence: CASSPRRSYNEQFF.

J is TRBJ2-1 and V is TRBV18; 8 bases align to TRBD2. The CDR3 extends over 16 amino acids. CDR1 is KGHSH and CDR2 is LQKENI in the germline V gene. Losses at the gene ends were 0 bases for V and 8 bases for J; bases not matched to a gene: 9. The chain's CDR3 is CASSPPGERERHEQFF. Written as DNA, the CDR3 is TGTGCCAGCTCACCACCGGGAGAGCGGGAGAGGCATGAGCAGTTCTTC. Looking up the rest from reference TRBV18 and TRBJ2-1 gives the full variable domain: NAGVMQNPRHLVRRRGQEARLRCSPMKGHSHVYWYRQLPEEGLKFMVYLQKENIIDESGMPKERFSAEFPKEGPSILRIQQVVRGDSAAYFCASSPPGERERHEQFFGPGTRLTVL.

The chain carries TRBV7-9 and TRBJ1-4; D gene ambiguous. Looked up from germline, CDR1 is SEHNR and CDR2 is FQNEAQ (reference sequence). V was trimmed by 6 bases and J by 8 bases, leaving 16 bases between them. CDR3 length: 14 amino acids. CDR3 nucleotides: TGTGCCAGCAGAAGGACGTCAGGTTGGGAAAAACTGTTTTTT. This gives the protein CASRRTSGWEKLFF.

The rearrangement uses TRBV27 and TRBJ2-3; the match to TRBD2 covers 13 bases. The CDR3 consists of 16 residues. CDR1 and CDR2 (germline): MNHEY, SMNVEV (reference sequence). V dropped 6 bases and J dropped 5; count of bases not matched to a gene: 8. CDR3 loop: CASSTYTSGRGDTQYF. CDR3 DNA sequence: TGTGCCAGCAGCACTTATACTAGCGGGAGGGGAGATACGCAGTATTTT.

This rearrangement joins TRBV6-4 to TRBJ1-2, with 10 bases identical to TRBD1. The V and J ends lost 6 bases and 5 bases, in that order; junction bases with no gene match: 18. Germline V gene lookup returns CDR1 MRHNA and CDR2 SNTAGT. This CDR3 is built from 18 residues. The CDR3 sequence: CASRPPGQGISEEYGYTF. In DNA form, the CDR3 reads TGTGCCAGCAGACCGCCGGGACAGGGGATAAGCGAGGAGTATGGCTACACCTTC.

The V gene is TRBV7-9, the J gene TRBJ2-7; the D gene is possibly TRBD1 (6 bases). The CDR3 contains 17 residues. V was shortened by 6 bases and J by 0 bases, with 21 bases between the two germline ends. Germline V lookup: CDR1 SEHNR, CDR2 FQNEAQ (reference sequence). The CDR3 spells CASSPASGQGSSYEQYF. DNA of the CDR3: TGTGCCAGCAGTCCCGCGTCAGGGCAGGGGAGCTCCTACGAGCAGTACTTC. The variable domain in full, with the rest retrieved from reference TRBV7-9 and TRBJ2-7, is DTGVSQNPRHKITKRGQNVTFRCDPISEHNRLYWYRQTLGQGPEFLTYFQNEAQLEKSRLLSDRFSAERPKGSFSTLEIQRTEQGDSAMYLCASSPASGQGSSYEQYFGPGTRLTVT.

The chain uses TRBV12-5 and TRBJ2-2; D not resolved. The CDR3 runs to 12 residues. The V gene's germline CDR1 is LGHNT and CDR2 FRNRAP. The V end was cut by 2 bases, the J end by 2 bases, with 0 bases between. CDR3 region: CASGLNTGELFF. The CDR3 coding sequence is TGTGCTAGTGGTTTGAACACCGGGGAGCTGTTTTTT. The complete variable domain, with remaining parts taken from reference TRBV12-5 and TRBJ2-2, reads DARVTQTPRHKVTEMGQEVTMRCQPILGHNTVFWYRQTMMQGLELLAYFRNRAPLDDSGMPKDRFSAEMPDATLATLKIQPSEPRDSAVYFCASGLNTGELFFGEGSRLTVL.

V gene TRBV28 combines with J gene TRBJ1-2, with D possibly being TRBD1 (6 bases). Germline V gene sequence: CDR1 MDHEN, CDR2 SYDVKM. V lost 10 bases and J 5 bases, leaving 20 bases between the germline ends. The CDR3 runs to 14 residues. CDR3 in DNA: TGTGCCACTTCCAGAAGGGGGATTTGGTATGGCTACACCTTC. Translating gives CATSRRGIWYGYTF.

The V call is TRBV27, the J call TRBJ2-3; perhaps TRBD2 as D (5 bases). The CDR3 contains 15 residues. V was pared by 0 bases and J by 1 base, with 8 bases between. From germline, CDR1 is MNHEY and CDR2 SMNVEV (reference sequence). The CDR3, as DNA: TGTGCCAGCAGTTTATCGGTTAGCGGCACAGATACGCAGTATTTT. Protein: CASSLSVSGTDTQYF.

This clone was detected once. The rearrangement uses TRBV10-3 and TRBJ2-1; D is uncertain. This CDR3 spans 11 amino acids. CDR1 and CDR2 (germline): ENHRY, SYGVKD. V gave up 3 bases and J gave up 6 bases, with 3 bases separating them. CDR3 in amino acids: CAISEANEQFF. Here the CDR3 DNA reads TGTGCCATCAGTGAAGCCAATGAGCAGTTCTTC.

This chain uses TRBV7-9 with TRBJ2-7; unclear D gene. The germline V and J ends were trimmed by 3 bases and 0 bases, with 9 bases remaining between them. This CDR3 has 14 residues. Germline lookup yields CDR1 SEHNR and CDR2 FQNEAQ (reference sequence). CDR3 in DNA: TGTGCCAGCAGCTTGGCTGCGAGCTCCTACGAGCAGTACTTC. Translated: CASSLAASSYEQYF.

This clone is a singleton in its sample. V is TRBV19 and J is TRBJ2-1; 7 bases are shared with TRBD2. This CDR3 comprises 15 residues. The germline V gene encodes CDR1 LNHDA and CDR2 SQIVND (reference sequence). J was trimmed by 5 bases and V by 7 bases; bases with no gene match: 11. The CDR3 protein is CASITGTKGNNEQFF. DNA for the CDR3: TGTGCCAGTATCACCGGGACTAAGGGAAACAATGAGCAGTTCTTC.

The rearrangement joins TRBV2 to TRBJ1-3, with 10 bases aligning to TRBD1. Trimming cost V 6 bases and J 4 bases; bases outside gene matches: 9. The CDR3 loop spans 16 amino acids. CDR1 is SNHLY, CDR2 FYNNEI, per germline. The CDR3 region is CASSEGQGSGGNTIYF. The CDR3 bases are TGTGCCAGCAGCGAGGGACAGGGGTCAGGGGGAAACACCATATATTTT.

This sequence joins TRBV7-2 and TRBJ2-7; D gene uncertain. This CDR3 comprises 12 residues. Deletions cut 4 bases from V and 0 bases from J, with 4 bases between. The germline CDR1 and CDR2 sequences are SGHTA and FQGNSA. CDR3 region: CASSYSSYEQYF. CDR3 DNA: TGTGCCAGCAGCTATAGCTCCTACGAGCAGTACTTC.

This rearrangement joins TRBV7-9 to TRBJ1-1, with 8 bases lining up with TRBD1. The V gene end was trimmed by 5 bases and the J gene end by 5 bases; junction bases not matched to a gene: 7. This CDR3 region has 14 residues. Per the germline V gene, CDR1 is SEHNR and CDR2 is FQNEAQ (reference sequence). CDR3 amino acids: CASSQPTGDTEAFF. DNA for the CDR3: TGTGCCAGCAGCCAACCGACAGGGGATACTGAAGCTTTCTTT.

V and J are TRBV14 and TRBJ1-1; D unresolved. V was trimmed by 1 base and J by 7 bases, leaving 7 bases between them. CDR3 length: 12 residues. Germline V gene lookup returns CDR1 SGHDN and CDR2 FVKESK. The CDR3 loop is CASSQGAGEAFF. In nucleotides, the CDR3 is TGTGCCAGCAGCCAAGGGGCAGGTGAAGCTTTCTTT.

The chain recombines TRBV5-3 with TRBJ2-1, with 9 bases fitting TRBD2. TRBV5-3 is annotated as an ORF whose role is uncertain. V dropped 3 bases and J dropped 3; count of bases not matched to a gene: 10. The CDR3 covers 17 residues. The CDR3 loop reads CARSSKSPSGIYNEQFF. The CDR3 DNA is TGTGCCAGAAGCTCGAAGTCGCCTAGCGGGATCTACAATGAGCAGTTCTTC.

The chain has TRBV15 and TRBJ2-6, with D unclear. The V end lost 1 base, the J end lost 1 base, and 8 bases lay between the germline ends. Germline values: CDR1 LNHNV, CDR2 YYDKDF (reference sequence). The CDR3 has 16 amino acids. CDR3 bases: TGTGCCACCAGCAGAGTTTGGGGTTCTGGGGCCAACGTCCTGACTTTC. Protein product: CATSRVWGSGANVLTF.

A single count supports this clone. The CDR3 here is CASSLAQVNNEQFF. As DNA, the CDR3 is TGCGCCAGCAGCTTGGCCCAAGTTAACAATGAGCAGTTCTTC. The rearrangement uses TRBV5-1 and TRBJ2-1; D remains ambiguous. The CDR3 totals 14 residues. V was cut by 0 bases and J by 5 bases, with 9 bases left in between. Germline V gives CDR1 SGHRS, CDR2 YFSETQ.